Described below is a single TCR beta chain sequence and its context. As yet, its antigen is unknown. Next came a second PCR, run for about 7 to 11 cycles, which used a sample-barcoded 5' primer along with a J-beta primer mix. TCRdb itself ran the 5' RACE reads through MiXCR, one entry per CDR3 protein. The sample lists under 1,000,000 distinct CDR3 sequences, about 45% seen once, with approximately 18% in the top ten. This sample stems from a study of blood T cells in healthy people across ages. V was cut by 6 bases and J by 0 bases, with 8 bases left in between. The CDR3 is 14 amino acids. Study findings and constraints: Investigators treated diversity estimates from one million T cells as underestimates. Diversity was higher, and naive CD4+ cells more numerous, in long-lived donors than in aged donors.

Sequenced sample: blood. The rearrangement links TRBV12-3 or TRBV12-4 to TRBJ2-2, with D maybe TRBD1 (6 bases). The receptor comes from an elderly man in good health. The CDR3, as DNA: TGTGCCAGCAGAAGGACAGCGAACACCGGGGAGCTGTTTTTT. Amino acid sequence: CASRRTANTGELFF.